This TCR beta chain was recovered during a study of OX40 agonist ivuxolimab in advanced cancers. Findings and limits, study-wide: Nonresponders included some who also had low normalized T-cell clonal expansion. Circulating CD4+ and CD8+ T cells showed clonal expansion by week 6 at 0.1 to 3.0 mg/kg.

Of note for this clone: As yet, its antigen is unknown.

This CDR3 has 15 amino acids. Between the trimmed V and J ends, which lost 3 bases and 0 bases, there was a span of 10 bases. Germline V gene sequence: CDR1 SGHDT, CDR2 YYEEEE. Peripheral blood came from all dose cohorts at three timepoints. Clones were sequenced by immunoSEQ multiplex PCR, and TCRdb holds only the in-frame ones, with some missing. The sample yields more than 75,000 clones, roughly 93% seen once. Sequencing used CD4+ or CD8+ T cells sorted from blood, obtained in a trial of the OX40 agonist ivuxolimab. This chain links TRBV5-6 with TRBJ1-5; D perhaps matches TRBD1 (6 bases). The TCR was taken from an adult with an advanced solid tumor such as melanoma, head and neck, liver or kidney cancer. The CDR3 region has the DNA TGTGCCAGCAGCTACGCAGGGGTTAGCAATCAGCCCCAGCATTTT. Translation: CASSYAGVSNQPQHF. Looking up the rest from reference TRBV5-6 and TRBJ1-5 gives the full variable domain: DAGVTQSPTHLIKTRGQQVTLRCSPKSGHDTVSWYQQALGQGPQFIFQYYEEEERQRGNFPDRFSGHQFPNYSSELNVNALLLGDSALYLCASSYAGVSNQPQHFGDGTRLSIL.